Sequencing of this T cell receptor (beta chain) was carried out in a study of T-cell memory formation after mild COVID-19. This clonotype was seen only a few times. MiXCR was run by TCRdb on the 5' RACE reads, yielding one entry per CDR3 protein. The sample has some 190,000 distinct CDR3 sequences; around 19% are singletons. This CDR3 region has 15 residues. The germline V gene has CDR1 LGHNA and CDR2 YSLEER. V lost 0 bases and J lost 8; bases outside the gene matches: 6. The chain joins TRBV4-3 to TRBJ2-1; TRBD1 agrees at 8 bases. The source is an adult woman who had mild COVID-19 (a few samples of this study predate the infection). Cell type and time point are not known. Sequenced: PBMCs or a T cell subset sorted from them (not recorded which). The CDR3 DNA reads as TGCGCCAGCAGCCAAGAGAGGACAGGGACAGATGAGCAGTTCTTC. Translation gives CASSQERTGTDEQFF.